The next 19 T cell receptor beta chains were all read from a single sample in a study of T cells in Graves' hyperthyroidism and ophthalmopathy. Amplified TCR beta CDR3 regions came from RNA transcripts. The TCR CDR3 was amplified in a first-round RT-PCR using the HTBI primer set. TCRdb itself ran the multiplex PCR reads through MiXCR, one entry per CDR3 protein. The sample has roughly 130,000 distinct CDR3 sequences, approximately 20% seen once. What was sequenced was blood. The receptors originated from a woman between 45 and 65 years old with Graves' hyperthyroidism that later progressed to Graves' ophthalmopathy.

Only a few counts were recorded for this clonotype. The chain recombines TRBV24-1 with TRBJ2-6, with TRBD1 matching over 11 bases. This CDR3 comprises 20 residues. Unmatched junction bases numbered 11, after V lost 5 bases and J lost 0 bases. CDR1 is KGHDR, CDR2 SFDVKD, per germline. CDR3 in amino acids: CATSGRERTGGSSGANVLTF. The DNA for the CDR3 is TGTGCCACCAGTGGTAGGGAAAGGACAGGGGGCTCCTCTGGGGCCAACGTCCTGACTTTC.

This CDR3 is CASSQAPLDTQYF. The CDR3 coding sequence is TGTGCCAGCAGCCAAGCGCCTCTTGATACGCAGTATTTT. V and J are TRBV14 and TRBJ2-3; D ambiguous. The germline V gene encodes CDR1 SGHDN and CDR2 FVKESK. Trimming cost V 1 base and J 6 bases, with 8 bases left between them. The CDR3 covers 13 residues.

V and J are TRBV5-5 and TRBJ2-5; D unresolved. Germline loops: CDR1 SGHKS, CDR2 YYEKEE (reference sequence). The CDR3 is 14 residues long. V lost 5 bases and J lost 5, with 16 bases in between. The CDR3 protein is CASSPTSWRETQYF. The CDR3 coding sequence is TGTGCCAGCAGTCCTACCTCGTGGCGGGAGACCCAGTACTTC.

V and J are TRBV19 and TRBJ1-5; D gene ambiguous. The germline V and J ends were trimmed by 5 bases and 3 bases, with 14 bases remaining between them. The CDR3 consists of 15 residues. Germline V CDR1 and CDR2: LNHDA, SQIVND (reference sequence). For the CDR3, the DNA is TGTGCCAGTAGTGCCGAACGCAGGAACAATCAGCCCCAGCATTTT. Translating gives CASSAERRNNQPQHF.

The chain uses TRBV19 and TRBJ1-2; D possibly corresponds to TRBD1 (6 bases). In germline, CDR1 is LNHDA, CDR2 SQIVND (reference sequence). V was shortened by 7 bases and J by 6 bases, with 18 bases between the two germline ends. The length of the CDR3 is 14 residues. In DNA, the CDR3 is TGTGCCAGTACCCCCGCACGGGGGCGGAATGGCTACACCTTC. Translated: CASTPARGRNGYTF.

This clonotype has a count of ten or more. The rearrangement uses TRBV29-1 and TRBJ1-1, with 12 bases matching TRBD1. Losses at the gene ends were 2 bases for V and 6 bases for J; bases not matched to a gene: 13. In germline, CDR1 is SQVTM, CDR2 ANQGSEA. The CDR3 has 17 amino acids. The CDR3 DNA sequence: TGCAGCGTTGAAATCCCCTGGGGACAGGGGGCGGGCCCTGAAGCTTTCTTT. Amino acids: CSVEIPWGQGAGPEAFF.

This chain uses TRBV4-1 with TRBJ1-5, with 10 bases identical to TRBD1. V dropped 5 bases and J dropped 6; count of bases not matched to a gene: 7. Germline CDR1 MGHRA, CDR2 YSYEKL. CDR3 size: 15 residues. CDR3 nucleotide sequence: TGCGCCAGCAGCTACCCGGACAGGGGGAGTCAGCCCCAGCATTTT. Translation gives CASSYPDRGSQPQHF.

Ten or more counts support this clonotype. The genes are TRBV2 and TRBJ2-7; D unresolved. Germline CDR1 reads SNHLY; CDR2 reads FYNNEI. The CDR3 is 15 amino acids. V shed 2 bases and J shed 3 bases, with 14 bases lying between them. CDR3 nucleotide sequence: TGTGCCAGCAGTGAATCTAAGGGCACGATCTACGAGCAGTACTTC. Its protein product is CASSESKGTIYEQYF. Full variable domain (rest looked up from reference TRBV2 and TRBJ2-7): EPEVTQTPSHQVTQMGQEVILRCVPISNHLYFYWYRQILGQKVEFLVSFYNNEISEKSEIFDDQFSVERPDGSNFTLKIRSTKLEDSAMYFCASSESKGTIYEQYFGPGTRLTVT.

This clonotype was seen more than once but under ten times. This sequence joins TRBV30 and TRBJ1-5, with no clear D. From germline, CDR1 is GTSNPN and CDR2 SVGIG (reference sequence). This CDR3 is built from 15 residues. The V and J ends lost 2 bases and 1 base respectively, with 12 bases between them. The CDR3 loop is CAWSPGRVSNQPQHF. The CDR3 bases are TGTGCCTGGAGTCCTGGACGGGTGAGCAATCAGCCCCAGCATTTT.

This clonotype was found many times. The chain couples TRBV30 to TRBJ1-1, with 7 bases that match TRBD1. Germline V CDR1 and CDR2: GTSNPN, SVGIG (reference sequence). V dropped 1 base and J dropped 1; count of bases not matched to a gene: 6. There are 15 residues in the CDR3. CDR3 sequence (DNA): TGTGCCTGGAGTGATCGGGACAGCCCGAACACTGAAGCTTTCTTT. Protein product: CAWSDRDSPNTEAFF.

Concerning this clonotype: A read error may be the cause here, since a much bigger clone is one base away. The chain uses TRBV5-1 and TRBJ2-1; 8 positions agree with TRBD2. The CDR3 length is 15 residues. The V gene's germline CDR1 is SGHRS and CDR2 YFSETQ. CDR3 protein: CASSLEAGVGNKQFF. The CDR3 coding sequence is TGCGCCAGCAGCTTGGAAGCGGGAGTAGGCAATAAGCAGTTCTTC.

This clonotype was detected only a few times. The CDR3 loop reads CSAELGNEQFF. The CDR3 DNA sequence: TGCAGTGCGGAATTAGGCAATGAGCAGTTCTTC. V gene TRBV20-1 combines with J gene TRBJ2-1; D unresolved. The V end lost 6 bases, the J end lost 6 bases, and 9 bases lay between the germline ends. The CDR3 is 11 residues long. Germline V gene lookup returns CDR1 DFQATT and CDR2 SNEGSKA (reference sequence).

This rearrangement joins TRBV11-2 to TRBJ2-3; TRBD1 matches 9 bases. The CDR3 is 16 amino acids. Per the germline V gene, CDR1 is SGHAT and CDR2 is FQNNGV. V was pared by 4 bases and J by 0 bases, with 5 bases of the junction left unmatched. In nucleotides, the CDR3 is TGTGCCAGCAGCTCGTGGACAGGGGCAAGCACAGATACGCAGTATTTT. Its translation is CASSSWTGASTDTQYF.

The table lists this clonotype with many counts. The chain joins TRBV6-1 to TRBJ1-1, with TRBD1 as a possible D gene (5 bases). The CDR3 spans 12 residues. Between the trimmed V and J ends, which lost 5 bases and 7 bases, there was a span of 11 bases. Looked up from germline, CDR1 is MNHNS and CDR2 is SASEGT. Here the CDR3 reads CASSYTDSEAFF. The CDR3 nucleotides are TGTGCCAGCAGTTATACAGACAGTGAAGCTTTCTTT.

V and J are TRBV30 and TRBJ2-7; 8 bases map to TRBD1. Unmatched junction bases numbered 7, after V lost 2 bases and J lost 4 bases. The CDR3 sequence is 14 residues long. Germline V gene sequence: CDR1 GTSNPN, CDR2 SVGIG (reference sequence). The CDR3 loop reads CAWSNGQGAYEQYF. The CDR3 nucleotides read TGTGCCTGGAGTAATGGTCAGGGGGCTTACGAGCAGTACTTC.

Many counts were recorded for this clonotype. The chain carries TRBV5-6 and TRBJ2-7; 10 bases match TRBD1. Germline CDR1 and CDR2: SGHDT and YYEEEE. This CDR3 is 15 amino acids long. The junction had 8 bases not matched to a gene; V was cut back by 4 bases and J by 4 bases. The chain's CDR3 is CASSLLGTGAYEQYF. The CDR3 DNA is TGTGCCAGCAGCCTTCTCGGGACAGGGGCATACGAGCAGTACTTC.

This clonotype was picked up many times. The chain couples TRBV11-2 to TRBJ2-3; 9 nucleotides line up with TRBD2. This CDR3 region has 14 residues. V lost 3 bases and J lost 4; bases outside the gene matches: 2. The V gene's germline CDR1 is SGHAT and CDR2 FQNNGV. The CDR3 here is CASSLGLAADTQYF. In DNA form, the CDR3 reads TGTGCCAGCAGCTTGGGACTAGCAGCAGATACGCAGTATTTT. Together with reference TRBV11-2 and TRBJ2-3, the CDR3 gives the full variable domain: EAGVAQSPRYKIIEKRQSVAFWCNPISGHATLYWYQQILGQGPKLLIQFQNNGVVDDSQLPKDRFSAERLKGVDSTLKIQPAKLEDSAVYLCASSLGLAADTQYFGPGTRLTVL.

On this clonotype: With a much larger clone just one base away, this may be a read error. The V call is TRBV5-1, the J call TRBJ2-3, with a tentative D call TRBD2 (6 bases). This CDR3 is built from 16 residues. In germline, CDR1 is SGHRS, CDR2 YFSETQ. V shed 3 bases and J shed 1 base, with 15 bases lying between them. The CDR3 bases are TGCGCCAGCAGCTCGGTAGGCGGGGCCCGCACAGATACGCAGTATTTT. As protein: CASSSVGGARTDTQYF.

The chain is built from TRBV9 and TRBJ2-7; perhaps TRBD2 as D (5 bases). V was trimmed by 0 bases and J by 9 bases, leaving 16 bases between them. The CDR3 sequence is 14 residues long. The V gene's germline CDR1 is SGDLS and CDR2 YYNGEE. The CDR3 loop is CASSVESSRTGQYF. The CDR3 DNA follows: TGTGCCAGCAGCGTAGAATCTAGCAGGACCGGGCAGTACTTC.